These T cell receptor beta chains were read from a single sample in a study of shared T cell receptors in the human thymus. TCRdb keeps only in-frame clones here, not all; method: immunoSEQ multiplex PCR. Of more than 300,000 clones listed, around 95% are singletons. Sequenced material: thymocytes. Receptors originate from a human donor. Each CDR3 is given with its conserved first and last residue.

V	J	CDR3
TRBV19	TRBJ1-2	CASSQGPYGYTF
TRBV29-1	TRBJ2-7	CSVLGARGGSSYEQYF
TRBV5-6	TRBJ1-2	CASSFDQGDYGYTF
TRBV15	TRBJ2-2	CATSRDSLWGNTGELFF
TRBV28	TRBJ2-2	CASSSSDSGITGELFF
TRBV12-5	TRBJ1-1	CASGLAPPGNTEAFF
TRBV18	TRBJ2-1	CASSPARSGGRNEQFF
TRBV6-5	TRBJ2-2	CASKKLDRGAGELFF
TRBV6-4	TRBJ2-7	CASSEGNEQYF
TRBV6-4	TRBJ1-5	CASNGGQAMPQHF
TRBV28	TRBJ1-1	CASSSIQGAGPYHRWAFF
TRBV11-2	TRBJ2-7	CASSLGFPSGKYEQYF